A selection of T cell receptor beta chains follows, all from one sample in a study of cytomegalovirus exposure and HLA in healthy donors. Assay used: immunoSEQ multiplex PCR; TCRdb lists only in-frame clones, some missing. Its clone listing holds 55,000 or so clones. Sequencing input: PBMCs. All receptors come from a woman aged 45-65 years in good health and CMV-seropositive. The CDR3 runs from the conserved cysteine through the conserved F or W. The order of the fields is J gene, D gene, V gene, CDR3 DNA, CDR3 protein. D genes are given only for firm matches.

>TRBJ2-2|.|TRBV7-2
TGTGCCAGCAGCCCAGGAGGGACAGCCAACACCGGGGAGCTGTTTTTT
CASSPGGTANTGELFF
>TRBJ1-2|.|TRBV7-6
TGTGCCAGCAGCTTCGGGGCAGGGGATGGCTACACCTTC
CASSFGAGDGYTF
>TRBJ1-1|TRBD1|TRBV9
TGTGCCAGCAGCACCCAGGGACAGGGAGGTGAAGCTTTCTTT
CASSTQGQGGEAFF
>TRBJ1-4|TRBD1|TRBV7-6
TGTGCCAGCAGCTCGGGACAGGGGATCGCAACTAATGAAAAACTGTTTTTT
CASSSGQGIATNEKLFF
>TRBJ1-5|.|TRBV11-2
TGTGCCAGCAGCTCAGCCCGGGGGGACCCCCAGCATTTT
CASSSARGDPQHF
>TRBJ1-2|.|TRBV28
TGTGCCAGCAGTTTAGTGGCATCTCGTGGCTACACCTTC
CASSLVASRGYTF
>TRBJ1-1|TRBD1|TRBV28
TGTGCCAGCAGTTCACAGGGGGCCGTAAAAGCGGCTGAAGCTTTCTTT
CASSSQGAVKAAEAFF
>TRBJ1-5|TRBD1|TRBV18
TGTGCCAGCTCACCGACAGGGGGTTTTTATAGCAATCAGCCCCAGCATTTT
CASSPTGGFYSNQPQHF
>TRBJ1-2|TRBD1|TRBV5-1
TGCGCCAGCAGCTTTGACAGGGGATTCACCTTC
CASSFDRGFTF
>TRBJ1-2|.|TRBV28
TGTGCCAGCAGTTTATACGGGGGGGCCTATGGCTACACCTTC
CASSLYGGAYGYTF
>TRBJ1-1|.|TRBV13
TGTGCCAGCAGCTTAGAAGGACAAACTGAAGCTTTCTTT
CASSLEGQTEAFF
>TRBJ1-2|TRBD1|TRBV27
TGTGCCAGCAGGCCCATGACAGGGTTGAACTATGGCTACACCTTC
CASRPMTGLNYGYTF
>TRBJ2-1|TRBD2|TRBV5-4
TGTGCCAGCAGCGTGACTAGCGGGAGGGCGAACAATGAGCAGTTCTTC
CASSVTSGRANNEQFF
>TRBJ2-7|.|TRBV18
TGTGCCAGCACCGCTAGCTTCGACGAGCAGTACTTC
CASTASFDEQYF
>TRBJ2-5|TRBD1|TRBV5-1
TGCGCCAGCAATATTCCAGGGGGCGGGGAGACCCAGTACTTC
CASNIPGGGETQYF
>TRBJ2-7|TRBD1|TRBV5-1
TGCGCCAGCAGGGAGACAGGGTATCGCGTCGAGCAGTACTTC
CASRETGYRVEQYF
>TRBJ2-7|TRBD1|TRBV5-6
TGTGCCAGCAGCCCTCGACAGGGTGGCTACGAGCAGTACTTC
CASSPRQGGYEQYF
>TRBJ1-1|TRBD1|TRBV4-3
TGCGCCAGCAGCCAATTGACAGGGGGCCGAGGCACTGAAGCTTTCTTT
CASSQLTGGRGTEAFF
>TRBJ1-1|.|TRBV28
TGTGCCAGCAGTTTGGGCCCGTGGGGAGGGGGAGCTTTCTTT
CASSLGPWGGGAFF
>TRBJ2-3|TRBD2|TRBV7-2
TGTGCCAGCAGCTTAAAACTAGCGGGGGGCACTAGCACAGATACGCAGTATTTT
CASSLKLAGGTSTDTQYF
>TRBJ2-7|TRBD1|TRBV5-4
TGTGCCAGCAGCCCACGGGGGACAGGGTTCTACGAGCAGTACTTC
CASSPRGTGFYEQYF
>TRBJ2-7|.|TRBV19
TGTGCCAGTAGTGGCCAGGGTGGCTACGAGCAGTACTTC
CASSGQGGYEQYF
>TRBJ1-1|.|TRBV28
TGTGCCAGCTGGAACAGGGATGTGGACACTGAAGCTTTCTTT
CASWNRDVDTEAFF
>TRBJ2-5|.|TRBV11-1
TGTGCCAGCACCCGGGCAAGCGGGTCGACAGAGACCCAGTACTTC
CASTRASGSTETQYF
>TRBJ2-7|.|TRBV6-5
TGTGCCAGCAGTTACTCGATGAGTCCCTACGAGCAGTACTTC
CASSYSMSPYEQYF
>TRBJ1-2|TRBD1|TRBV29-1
TGCAGCGCTACCGGGACAGACTATGGCTACACCTTC
CSATGTDYGYTF
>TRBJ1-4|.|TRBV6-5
TGTGCCAGCAGTCTCCGGGGGGTGAATGAAAAACTGTTTTTT
CASSLRGVNEKLFF
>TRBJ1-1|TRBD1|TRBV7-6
TGTGCCAGCAGCTTAGCGGGACAGGGGGCTGGCACTGAAGCTTTCTTT
CASSLAGQGAGTEAFF
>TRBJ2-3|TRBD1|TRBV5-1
TGCGCCAGCAGCCCGGGGACAGACGCAGATACGCAGTATTTT
CASSPGTDADTQYF
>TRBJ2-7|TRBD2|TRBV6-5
TGTGCCAGCAGCCAAGGACTAGACGATACTTACGAGCAGTACTTC
CASSQGLDDTYEQYF
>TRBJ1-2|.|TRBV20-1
TGCAGTGCTAGGTTGGGCGGCTACACCTTC
CSARLGGYTF
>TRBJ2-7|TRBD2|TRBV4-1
TGCGCCAGCAGCCAAGAGGGTCTAGCGGACGAGCAGTACTTC
CASSQEGLADEQYF
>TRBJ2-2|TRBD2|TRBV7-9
TGTGCCAGCAGCTTAGGGCAGACTAGCGGAGAACACACCGGGGAGCTGTTTTTT
CASSLGQTSGEHTGELFF
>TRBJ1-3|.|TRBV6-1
TGTGCCAGCGAGGGGGTGGGAAACACCATATATTTT
CASEGVGNTIYF
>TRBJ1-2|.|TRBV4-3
TGCGCCAGCAGCCAAGACGGGGTTGCGGGCTATGGCTACACCTTC
CASSQDGVAGYGYTF
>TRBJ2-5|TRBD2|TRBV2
TGTGCCAGCTCTAAGGAAGGGACTAGCGGGAGCGAGACCCAGTACTTC
CASSKEGTSGSETQYF
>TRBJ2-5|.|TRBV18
TGTGCCAGCTCACCACCGGGGGCTAAGTACCAAGAGACCCAGTACTTC
CASSPPGAKYQETQYF
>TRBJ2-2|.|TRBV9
TGTGCCAGCAGCGTAATATCCGGGGTGAACACCGGGGAGCTGTTTTTT
CASSVISGVNTGELFF
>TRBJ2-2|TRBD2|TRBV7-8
TGTGCCAGCAGCTTAAGGGTAGCGGGGGGGAACGCCGGGGAGCTGTTTTTT
CASSLRVAGGNAGELFF
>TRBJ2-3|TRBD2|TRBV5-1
TGCGCCAGCAGCTTGGCTAGCGGGACCCCCACAGATACGCAGTATTTT
CASSLASGTPTDTQYF
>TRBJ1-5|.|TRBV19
TGTGCCAGTAGTATAACAGGGTTCAATCAGCCCCAGCATTTT
CASSITGFNQPQHF
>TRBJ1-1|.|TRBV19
TGTGCCAGTAGGGGGACATTTACTGAAGCTTTCTTT
CASRGTFTEAFF
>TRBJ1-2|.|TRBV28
TGTGCCAGCAGTCCGATGGGAGGGAACTATGGCTACACCTTC
CASSPMGGNYGYTF
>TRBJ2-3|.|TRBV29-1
TGCAGCGTTGTCGAGAGCACAGATACGCAGTATTTT
CSVVESTDTQYF
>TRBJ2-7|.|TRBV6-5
TGTGCCAGTAGCAACAGGGTGGGGAACTACGAGCAGTACTTC
CASSNRVGNYEQYF
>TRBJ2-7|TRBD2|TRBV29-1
TGCAGCGTCCTCGGAACTAGCGGGACCTACGAGCAGTACTTC
CSVLGTSGTYEQYF
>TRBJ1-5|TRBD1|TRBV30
TGTGCCTGGAGCGCTACAGGGGGCGGGCAGCCCCAGCATTTT
CAWSATGGGQPQHF
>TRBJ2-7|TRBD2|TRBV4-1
TGCGCCAGCAGCCAAGGCTATGGACTAGGGGAGCAGTACTTC
CASSQGYGLGEQYF
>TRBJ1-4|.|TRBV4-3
TGCGCCAGCAGCCAAGACAGGTGGACTAATGAAAAACTGTTTTTT
CASSQDRWTNEKLFF
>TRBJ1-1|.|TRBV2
TGTGCCAGCAGTATCAAGGAGGAAATGAACACTGAAGCTTTCTTT
CASSIKEEMNTEAFF
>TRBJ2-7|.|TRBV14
TGTGCCAGCAGCCGGGCATCCGGGTTTTTTGGGAGCTCCTACGAGCAGTACTTC
CASSRASGFFGSSYEQYF
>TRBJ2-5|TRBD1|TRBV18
TGTGCCAGCTCAGGACAGGGTTCGGAGACCCAGTACTTC
CASSGQGSETQYF
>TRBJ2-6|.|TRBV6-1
TGTGCCAGCAGTGAACCAGGGTCTGGGGCCAACGTCCTGACTTTC
CASSEPGSGANVLTF